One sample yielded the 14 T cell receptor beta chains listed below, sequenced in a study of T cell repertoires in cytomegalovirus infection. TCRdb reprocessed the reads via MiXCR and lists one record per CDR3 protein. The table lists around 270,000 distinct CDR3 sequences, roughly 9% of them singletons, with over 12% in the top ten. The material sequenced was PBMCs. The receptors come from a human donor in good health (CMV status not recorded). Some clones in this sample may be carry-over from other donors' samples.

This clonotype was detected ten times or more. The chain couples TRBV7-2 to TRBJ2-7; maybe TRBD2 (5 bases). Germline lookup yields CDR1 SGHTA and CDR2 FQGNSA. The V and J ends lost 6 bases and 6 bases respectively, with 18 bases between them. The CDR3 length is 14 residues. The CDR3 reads CASRPNSGLLEQYF. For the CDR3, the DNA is TGTGCCAGCAGACCCAACTCCGGACTTCTCGAGCAGTACTTC.

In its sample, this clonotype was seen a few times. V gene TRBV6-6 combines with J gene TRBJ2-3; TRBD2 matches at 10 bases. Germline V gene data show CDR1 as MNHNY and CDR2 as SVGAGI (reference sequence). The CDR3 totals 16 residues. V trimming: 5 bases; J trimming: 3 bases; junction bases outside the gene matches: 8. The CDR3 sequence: CASSQRVAGGTDTQYF. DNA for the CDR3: TGTGCCAGCAGTCAACGGGTAGCGGGAGGAACAGATACGCAGTATTTT.

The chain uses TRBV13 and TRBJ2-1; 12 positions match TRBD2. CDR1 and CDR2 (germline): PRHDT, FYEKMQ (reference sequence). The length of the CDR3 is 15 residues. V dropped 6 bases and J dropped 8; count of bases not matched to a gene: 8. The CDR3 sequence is CASSTLAGGRYEQFF. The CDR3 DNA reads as TGTGCCAGCAGTACACTAGCGGGGGGTAGATATGAGCAGTTCTTC.

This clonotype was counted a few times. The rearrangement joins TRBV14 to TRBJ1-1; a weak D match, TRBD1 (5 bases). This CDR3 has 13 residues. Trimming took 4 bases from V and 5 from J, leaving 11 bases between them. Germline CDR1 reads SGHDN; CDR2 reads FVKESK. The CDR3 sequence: CASSPVRGTEAFF. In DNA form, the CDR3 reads TGTGCCAGCAGCCCAGTTAGGGGAACTGAAGCTTTCTTT.

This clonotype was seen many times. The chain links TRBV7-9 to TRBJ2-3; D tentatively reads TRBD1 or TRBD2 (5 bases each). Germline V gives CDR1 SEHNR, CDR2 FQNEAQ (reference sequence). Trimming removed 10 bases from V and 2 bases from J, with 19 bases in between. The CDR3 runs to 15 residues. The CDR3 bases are TGTGCCACAGACACCGGGGCCTCTTACACAGATACGCAGTATTTT. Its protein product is CATDTGASYTDTQYF.

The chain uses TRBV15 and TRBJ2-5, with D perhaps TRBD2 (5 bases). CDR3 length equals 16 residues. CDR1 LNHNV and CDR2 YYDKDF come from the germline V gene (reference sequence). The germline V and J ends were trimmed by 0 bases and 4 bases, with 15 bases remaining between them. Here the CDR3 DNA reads TGTGCCACCAGCAGAGATCTGGTCGGGGTTGGAGAGACCCAGTACTTC. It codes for CATSRDLVGVGETQYF. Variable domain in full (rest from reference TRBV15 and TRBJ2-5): DAMVIQNPRYQVTQFGKPVTLSCSQTLNHNVMYWYQQKSSQAPKLLFHYYDKDFNNEADTPDNFQSRRPNTSFCFLDIRSPGLGDTAMYLCATSRDLVGVGETQYFGPGTRLLVL.

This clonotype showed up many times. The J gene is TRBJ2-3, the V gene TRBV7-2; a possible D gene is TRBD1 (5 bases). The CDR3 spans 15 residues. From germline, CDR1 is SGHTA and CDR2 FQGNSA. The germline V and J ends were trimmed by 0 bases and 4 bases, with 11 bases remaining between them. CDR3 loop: CASSLAGRAPDTQYF. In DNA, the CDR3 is TGTGCCAGCAGCTTAGCAGGCAGGGCCCCAGATACGCAGTATTTT.

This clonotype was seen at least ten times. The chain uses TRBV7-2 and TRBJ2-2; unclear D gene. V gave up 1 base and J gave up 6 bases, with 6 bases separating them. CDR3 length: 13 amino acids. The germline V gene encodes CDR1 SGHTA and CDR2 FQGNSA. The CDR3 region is CASSLGPAGELFF. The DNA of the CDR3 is TGTGCCAGCAGCTTAGGCCCCGCCGGGGAGCTGTTTTTT.

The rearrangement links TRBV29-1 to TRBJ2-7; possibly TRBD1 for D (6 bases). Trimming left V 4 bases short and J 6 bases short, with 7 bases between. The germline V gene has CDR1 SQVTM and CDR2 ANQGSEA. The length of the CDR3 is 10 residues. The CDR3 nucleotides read TGCAGCGTTGCGGACAGCGAGCAGTACTTC. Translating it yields CSVADSEQYF.

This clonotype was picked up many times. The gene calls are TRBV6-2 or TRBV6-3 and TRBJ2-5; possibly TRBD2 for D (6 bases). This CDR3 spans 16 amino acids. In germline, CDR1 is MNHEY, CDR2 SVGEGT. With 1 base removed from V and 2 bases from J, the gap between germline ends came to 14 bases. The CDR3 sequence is CASSYWLAYLQETQYF. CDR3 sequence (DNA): TGTGCCAGCAGTTACTGGCTAGCGTATTTACAAGAGACCCAGTACTTC.

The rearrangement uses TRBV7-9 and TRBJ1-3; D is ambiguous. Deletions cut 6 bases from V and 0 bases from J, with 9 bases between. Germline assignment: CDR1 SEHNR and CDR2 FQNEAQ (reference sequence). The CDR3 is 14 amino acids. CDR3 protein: CASRQSSSGNTIYF. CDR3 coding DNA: TGTGCCAGCAGGCAGTCGAGCTCTGGAAACACCATATATTTT.

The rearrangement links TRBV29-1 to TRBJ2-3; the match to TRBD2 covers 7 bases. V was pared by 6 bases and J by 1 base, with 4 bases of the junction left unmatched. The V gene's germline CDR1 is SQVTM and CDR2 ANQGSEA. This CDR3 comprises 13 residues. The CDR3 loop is CSVPGLRTDTQYF. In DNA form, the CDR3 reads TGCAGCGTCCCGGGACTACGCACAGATACGCAGTATTTT.

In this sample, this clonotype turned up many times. The CDR3 loop is CASSPWGGSQPQHF. The CDR3 DNA follows: TGTGCCAGCTCACCATGGGGAGGGTCCCAGCCCCAGCATTTT. The rearrangement uses TRBV18 and TRBJ1-5, with D unresolved. V lost 2 bases and J lost 7, with 12 bases in between. The CDR3 spans 14 residues. Germline V gene lookup returns CDR1 KGHSH and CDR2 LQKENI.

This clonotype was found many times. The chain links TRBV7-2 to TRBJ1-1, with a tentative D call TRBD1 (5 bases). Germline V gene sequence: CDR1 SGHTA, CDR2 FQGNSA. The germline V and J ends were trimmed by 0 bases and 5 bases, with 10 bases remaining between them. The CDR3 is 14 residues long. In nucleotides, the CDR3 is TGTGCCAGCAGCTTAGCGCAGGGTGCAACTGAAGCTTTCTTT. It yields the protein CASSLAQGATEAFF.